Given below is one T cell receptor beta chain in context. This entry is derived from a study of blood T cell repertoires in COVID-19. Study at large: Specimens from acute and convalescent COVID-19 originated in the United States, Italy and Spain. The analysed material was cDNA or gDNA that came from T cells, B-cell-depleted T cells, or PBMCs.

Source study methods: Using reference gene primer amplification, nucleated cell counts were estimated. Assay: immunoSEQ multiplex PCR; the TCRdb copy retains only in-frame clones and omits some. That table gives V, J and clone size, and the DNA gave D and trimming. The data show around 99,000 clones, approximately 80% seen once. The V and J ends lost 3 bases and 4 bases respectively, with 13 bases between them. Germline V gives CDR1 MNHNS, CDR2 SASEGT. The CDR3 is 15 residues long. The sequence was collected from an elderly woman with active or convalescent COVID-19. Sample: peripheral blood. The chain recombines TRBV6-1 with TRBJ1-3; D not resolved. The CDR3 DNA reads as TGTGCCAGCAGTGATCCCCCCGGGAACGGAAACACCATATATTTT. Translation gives CASSDPPGNGNTIYF.